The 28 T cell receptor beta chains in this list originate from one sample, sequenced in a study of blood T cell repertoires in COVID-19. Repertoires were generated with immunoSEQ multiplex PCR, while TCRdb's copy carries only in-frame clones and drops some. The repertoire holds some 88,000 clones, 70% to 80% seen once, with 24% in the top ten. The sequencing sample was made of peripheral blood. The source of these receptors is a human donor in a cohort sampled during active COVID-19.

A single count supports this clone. The CDR3 loop is CASSYFPGRNGGNQPQHF. The CDR3, as DNA: TGTGCCAGCAGTTACTTCCCGGGTAGGAATGGCGGCAATCAGCCCCAGCATTTT. The chain links TRBV6-2 or TRBV6-3 to TRBJ1-5; D is unresolved. Germline values: CDR1 MNHEY, CDR2 SVGEGT. The CDR3 runs to 18 residues. The V gene lost 1 base and the J gene lost 2 bases, with 18 bases spanning the gap.

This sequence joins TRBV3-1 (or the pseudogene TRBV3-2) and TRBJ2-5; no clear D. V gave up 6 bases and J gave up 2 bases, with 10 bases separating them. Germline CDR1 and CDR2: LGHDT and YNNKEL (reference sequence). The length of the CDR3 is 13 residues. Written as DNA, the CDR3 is TGTGCCAGCAGGGTAGAGGTACAAGAGACCCAGTACTTC. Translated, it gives CASRVEVQETQYF.

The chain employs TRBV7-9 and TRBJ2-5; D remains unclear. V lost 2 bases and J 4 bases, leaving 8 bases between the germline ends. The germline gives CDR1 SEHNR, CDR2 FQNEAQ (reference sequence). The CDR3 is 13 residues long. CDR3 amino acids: CASSLMRRETQYF. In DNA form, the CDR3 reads TGTGCCAGCAGCTTAATGCGGCGAGAGACCCAGTACTTC.

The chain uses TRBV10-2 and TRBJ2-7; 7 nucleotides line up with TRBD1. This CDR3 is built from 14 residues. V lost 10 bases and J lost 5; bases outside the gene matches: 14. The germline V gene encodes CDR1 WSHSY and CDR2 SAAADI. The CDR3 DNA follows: TGCGCCACCGCCTTGGGCAGGGGGTATCACGAGCAGTACTTC. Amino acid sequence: CATALGRGYHEQYF.

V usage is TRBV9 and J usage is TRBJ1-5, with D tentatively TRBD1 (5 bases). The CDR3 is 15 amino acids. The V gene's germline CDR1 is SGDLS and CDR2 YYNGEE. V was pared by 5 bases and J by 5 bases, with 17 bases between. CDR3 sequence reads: CASSRGDGGHQPQHF. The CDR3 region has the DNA TGTGCCAGCAGTCGGGGGGACGGAGGCCATCAGCCCCAGCATTTT.

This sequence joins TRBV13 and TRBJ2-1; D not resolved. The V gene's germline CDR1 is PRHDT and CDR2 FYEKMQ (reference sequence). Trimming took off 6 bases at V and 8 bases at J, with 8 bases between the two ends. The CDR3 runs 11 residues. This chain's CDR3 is CASSQYYEQFF. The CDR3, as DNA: TGTGCCAGCAGTCAATACTATGAGCAGTTCTTC.

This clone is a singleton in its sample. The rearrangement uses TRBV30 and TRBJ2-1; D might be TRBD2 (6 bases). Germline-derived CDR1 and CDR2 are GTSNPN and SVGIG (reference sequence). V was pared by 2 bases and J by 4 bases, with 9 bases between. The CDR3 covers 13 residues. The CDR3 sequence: CAWSRGGYNEQFF. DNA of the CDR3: TGTGCCTGGAGTCGTGGGGGGTACAATGAGCAGTTCTTC.

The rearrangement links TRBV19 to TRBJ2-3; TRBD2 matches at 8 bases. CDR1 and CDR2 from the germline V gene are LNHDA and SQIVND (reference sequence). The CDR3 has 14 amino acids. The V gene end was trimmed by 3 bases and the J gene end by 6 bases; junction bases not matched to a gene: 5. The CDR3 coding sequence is TGTGCCAGTAGTATCAGCGGGAGAGGCGATACGCAGTATTTT. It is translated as CASSISGRGDTQYF.

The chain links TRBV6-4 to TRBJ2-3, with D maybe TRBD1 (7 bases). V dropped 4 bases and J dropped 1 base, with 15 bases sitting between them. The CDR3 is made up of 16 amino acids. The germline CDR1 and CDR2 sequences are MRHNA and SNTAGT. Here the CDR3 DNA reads TGTGCCAGCAGTGCCGGACAGGAGGGGGGCACAGATACGCAGTATTTT. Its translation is CASSAGQEGGTDTQYF.

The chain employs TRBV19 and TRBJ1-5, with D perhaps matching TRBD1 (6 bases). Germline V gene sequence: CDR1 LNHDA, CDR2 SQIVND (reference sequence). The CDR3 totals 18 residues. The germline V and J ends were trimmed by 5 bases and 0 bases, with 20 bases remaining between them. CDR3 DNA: TGTGCCAGTAGTTCCCCCCCGGGGGGCGCATCTAGCAATCAGCCCCAGCATTTT. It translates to CASSSPPGGASSNQPQHF.

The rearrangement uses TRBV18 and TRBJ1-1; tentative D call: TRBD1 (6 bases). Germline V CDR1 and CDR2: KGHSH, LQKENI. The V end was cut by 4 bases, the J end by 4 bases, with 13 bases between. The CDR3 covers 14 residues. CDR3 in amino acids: CASSHNRVGTEAFF. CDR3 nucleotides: TGTGCCAGCTCACACAACAGGGTGGGCACTGAAGCTTTCTTT.

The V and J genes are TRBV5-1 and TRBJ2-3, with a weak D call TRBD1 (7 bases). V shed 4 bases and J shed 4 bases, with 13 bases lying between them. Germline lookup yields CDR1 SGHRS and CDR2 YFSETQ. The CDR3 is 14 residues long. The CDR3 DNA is TGCGCCAGCAGCCGCGACAGGGAGGCAGATACGCAGTATTTT. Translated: CASSRDREADTQYF. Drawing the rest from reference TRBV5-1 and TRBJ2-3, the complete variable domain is KAGVTQTPRYLIKTRGQQVTLSCSPISGHRSVSWYQQTPGQGLQFLFEYFSETQRNKGNFPGRFSGRQFSNSRSEMNVSTLELGDSALYLCASSRDREADTQYFGPGTRLTVL.

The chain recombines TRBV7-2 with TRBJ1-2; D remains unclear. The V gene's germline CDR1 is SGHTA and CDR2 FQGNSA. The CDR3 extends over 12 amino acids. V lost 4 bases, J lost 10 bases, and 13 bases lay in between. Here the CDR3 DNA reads TGTGCCAGCAGCTCTGGGCCCCGAGTCTACACCTTC. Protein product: CASSSGPRVYTF.

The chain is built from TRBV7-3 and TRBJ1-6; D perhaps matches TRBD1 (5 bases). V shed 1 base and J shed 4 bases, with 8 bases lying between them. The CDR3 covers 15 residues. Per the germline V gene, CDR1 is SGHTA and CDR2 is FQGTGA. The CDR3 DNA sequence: TGTGCCAGCAGCTTAAGTGCAGGGTATAATTCACCCCTCCACTTT. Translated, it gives CASSLSAGYNSPLHF.

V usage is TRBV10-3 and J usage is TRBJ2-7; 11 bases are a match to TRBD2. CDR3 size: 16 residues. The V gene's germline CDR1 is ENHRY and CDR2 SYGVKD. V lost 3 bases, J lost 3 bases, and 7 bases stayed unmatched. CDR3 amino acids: CAISDMASGRFYEQYF. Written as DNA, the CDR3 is TGTGCCATCAGTGACATGGCTAGCGGGAGGTTCTACGAGCAGTACTTC.

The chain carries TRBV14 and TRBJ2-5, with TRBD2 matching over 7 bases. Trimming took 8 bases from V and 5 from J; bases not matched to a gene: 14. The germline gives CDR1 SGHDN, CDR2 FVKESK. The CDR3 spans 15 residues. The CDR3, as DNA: TGTGCCAGCTCCTCGTACCGCGGGAGTAGCGAGACCCAGTACTTC. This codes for CASSSYRGSSETQYF. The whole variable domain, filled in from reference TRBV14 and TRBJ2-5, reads EAGVTQFPSHSVIEKGQTVTLRCDPISGHDNLYWYRRVMGKEIKFLLHFVKESKQDESGMPNNRFLAERTGGTYSTLKVQPAELEDSGVYFCASSSYRGSSETQYFGPGTRLLVL.

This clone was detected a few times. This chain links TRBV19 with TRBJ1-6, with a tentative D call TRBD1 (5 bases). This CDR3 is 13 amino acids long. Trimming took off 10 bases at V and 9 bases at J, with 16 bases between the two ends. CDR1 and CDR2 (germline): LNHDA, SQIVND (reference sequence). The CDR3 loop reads CATRRGDFSPLHF. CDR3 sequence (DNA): TGTGCCACCCGCCGGGGGGATTTTTCACCCCTCCACTTT.

The CDR3 protein is CASSLAGFGNTIYF. CDR3 bases: TGCGCCAGCAGCTTGGCGGGGTTTGGAAACACCATATATTTT. This chain joins TRBV5-1 and TRBJ1-3; the D is unclear. The CDR3 totals 14 residues. Germline CDR1 SGHRS, CDR2 YFSETQ. Trimming left V 0 bases short and J 3 bases short, with 7 bases between.

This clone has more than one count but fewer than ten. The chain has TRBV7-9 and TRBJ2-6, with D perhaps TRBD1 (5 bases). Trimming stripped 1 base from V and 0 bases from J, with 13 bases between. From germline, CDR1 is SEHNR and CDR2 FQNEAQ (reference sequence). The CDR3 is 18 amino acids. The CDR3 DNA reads TGTGCCAGCAGCTTAGGAAAGGGGCCTAGCTCTGGGGCCAACGTCCTGACTTTC. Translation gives CASSLGKGPSSGANVLTF. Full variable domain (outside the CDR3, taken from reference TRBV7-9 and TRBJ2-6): DTGVSQNPRHKITKRGQNVTFRCDPISEHNRLYWYRQTLGQGPEFLTYFQNEAQLEKSRLLSDRFSAERPKGSFSTLEIQRTEQGDSAMYLCASSLGKGPSSGANVLTFGAGSRLTVL.

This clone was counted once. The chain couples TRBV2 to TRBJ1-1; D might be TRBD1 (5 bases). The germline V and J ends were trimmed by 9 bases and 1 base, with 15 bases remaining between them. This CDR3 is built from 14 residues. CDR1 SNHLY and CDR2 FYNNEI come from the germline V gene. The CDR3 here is CARFRAGANTEAFF. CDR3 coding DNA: TGTGCCAGATTCAGGGCTGGGGCGAACACTGAAGCTTTCTTT.

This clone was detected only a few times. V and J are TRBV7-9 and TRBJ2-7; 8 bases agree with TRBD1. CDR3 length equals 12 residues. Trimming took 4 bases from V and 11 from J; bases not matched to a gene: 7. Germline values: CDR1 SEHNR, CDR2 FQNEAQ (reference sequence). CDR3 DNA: TGTGCCAGCAGCTACCTGACAGGGGAGGAGTACTTC. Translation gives CASSYLTGEEYF.

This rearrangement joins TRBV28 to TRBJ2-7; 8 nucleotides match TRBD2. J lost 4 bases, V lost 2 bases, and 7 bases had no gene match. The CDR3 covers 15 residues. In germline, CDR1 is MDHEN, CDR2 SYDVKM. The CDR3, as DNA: TGTGCCAGCAGTTTAGGGCCTTCGGGGGGGTACGAGCAGTACTTC. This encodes CASSLGPSGGYEQYF.

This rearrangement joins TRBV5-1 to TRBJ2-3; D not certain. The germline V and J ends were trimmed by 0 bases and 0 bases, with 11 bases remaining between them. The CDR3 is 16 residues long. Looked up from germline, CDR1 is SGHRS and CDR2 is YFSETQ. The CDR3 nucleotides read TGCGCCAGCAGCTTGGGCCTACGAGGAAGCACAGATACGCAGTATTTT. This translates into CASSLGLRGSTDTQYF.

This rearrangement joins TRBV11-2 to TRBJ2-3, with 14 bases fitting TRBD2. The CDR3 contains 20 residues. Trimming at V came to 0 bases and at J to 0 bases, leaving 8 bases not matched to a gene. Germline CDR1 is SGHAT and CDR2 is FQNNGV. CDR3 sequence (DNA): TGTGCCAGCAGCTTAGATAGAACCGGGACTAGCGGGGGAAGCACAGATACGCAGTATTTT. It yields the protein CASSLDRTGTSGGSTDTQYF.

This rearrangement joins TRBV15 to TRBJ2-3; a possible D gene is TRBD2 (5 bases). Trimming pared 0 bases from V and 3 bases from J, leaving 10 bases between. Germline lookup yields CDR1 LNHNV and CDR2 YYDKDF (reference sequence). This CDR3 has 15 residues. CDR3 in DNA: TGTGCCACCAGCAGAGATAGCGTATTAACAGATACGCAGTATTTT. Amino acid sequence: CATSRDSVLTDTQYF.

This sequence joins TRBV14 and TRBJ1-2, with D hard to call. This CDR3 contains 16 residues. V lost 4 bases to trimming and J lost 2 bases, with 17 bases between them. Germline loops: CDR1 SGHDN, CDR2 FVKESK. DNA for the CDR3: TGTGCCAGCAGCCGACTGCAGCGAGCCCAAAACTATGGCTACACCTTC. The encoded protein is CASSRLQRAQNYGYTF. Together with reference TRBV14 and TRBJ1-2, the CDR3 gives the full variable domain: EAGVTQFPSHSVIEKGQTVTLRCDPISGHDNLYWYRRVMGKEIKFLLHFVKESKQDESGMPNNRFLAERTGGTYSTLKVQPAELEDSGVYFCASSRLQRAQNYGYTFGSGTRLTVV.

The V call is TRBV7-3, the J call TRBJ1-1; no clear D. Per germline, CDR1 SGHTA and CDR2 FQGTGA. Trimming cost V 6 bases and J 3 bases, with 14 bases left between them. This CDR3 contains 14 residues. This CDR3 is CASSQTGLYTEAFF. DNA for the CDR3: TGTGCCAGCAGTCAGACGGGGTTGTACACTGAAGCTTTCTTT.

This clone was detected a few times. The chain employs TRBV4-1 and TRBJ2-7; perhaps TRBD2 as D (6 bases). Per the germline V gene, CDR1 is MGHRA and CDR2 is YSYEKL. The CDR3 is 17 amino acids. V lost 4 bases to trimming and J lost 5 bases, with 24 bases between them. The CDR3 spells CASSPETGRPRVDEQYF. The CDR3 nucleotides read TGCGCCAGCAGCCCAGAGACTGGGAGGCCCAGGGTCGACGAGCAGTACTTC.